The T cell receptor beta chain under discussion was sequenced for a study of cytomegalovirus exposure and HLA in healthy donors (dated by TCRdb to about 2017). The study in broad terms: An earlier analysis of some 600 of the donors reported 250 to 350 Gb of sequence data and approximately 120 million unique TCR beta sequences obtained from roughly 180 million T cells. Roughly 300 gigabases of sequencing data and around 88 million unique TCR sequences made up an early release that covered approximately 700 HLA-typed donors. Of the roughly 410 genotyped donors, over 80% were placed in the genetic ancestry cluster associated with self-reported Caucasian donors. The study aimed to test whether cataloging public T cell receptors could reveal signatures of past pathogen exposure. The T cell repertoires of 666 subjects were profiled by immunosequencing and related to cytomegalovirus serostatus. Along with the roughly 670-subject first cohort, a separate validation cohort of over a hundred different subjects was used. The study combined high-throughput TCR immunosequencing, statistical association of individual TCRs with disease status, and machine learning to predict cytomegalovirus infection status. A later analysis re-analyzed previously published TCR beta repertoires from 550 to 700 donors and added high-resolution HLA genotyping to study TCR occurrence patterns. Rather than drawing on any new phenotypic data, the later analysis identified candidate immune exposures from TCR beta sequences and the way those sequences occurred across donors. An earlier analysis of 587 of the donors used high-throughput TCR beta sequencing to judge whether each TCR beta V gene segment behaved as functional or pseudogenic. Alongside the repertoire data, information on donor age, sex, ethnicity and CMV serostatus was compiled. A later genetic analysis used genome-wide SNP genotypes for 398 of the 666 donors, treating that subset as a discovery cohort. Every repertoire in the discovery cohort had been generated on one and the same sequencing platform. Class I and class II HLA loci were covered by the typing at four-digit resolution. Typing coverage varied by locus: about 629-640 donors for A, B, C, DRB1 and DQB1; roughly 560 for DQA1; over 600 for DPA1; roughly 450 for DPB1. A handful of DR-DQ haplotypes were handled as single units for association and clustering because linkage in the cohort was strong. Among about 400 genotyped donors of the cohort, an average of roughly 230,000 unique TCR beta nucleotide sequences was sequenced per donor, of which roughly 18% were non-productive.

The cohort was made up of approximately 700 healthy bone marrow donors. All cohort members were sampled while nominally healthy, although unrecorded immune exposures were likely present. The donor tested CMV seronegative and was one of the 352 seronegative cohort members. A peripheral blood sample was collected from each donor, and TCR beta sequencing was performed on peripheral blood mononuclear cells. The Qiagen DNeasy Blood Extraction Kit was used to extract genomic DNA from the blood cell samples. The paper as a whole reports these results and caveats: When HLA alleles, especially DR and DQ, strongly co-occurred, attributing TCR associations to individual alleles was difficult. This cohort had only TCR beta chains sequenced, and the lack of alpha or paired-chain data limited which features could be detected. Specific HLA alleles were associated with more than 15,000 TCR beta sequences at a false discovery rate of 0.05 in a later analysis. A later analysis found that TCR association rates varied across HLA loci, with DRB1 alleles showing the most associated TCRs and HLA-C alleles the fewest. For the cohort, immune exposure information was limited to CMV serostatus. In vitro tests confirmed that three of the cytomegalovirus-associated TCR beta chains recognize cytomegalovirus antigens. Most TCR sequences were observed very rarely across donors, whereas some public TCRs were present in many individuals. Most CMV-associated TCR beta chains appeared to be HLA-restricted in a later analysis, and the HLA associations seemed to be driven largely by CMV exposure. Because counts were too low, under 20 rarely observed V segments, including chromosome 9 orphons, were left out of the earlier analysis of 587 of the donors. Cytomegalovirus status was reported to be diagnosed by the classifier with high specificity and sensitivity in both the original and validation cohorts. In a later analysis, several top co-occurrence clusters were reported to appear linked to parvovirus B19, influenza, CMV and Epstein-Barr virus. In a later analysis, HLA-associated TCR beta chains were found to be more clonally expanded and to have lower generation probabilities than equally common non-associated chains. A cluster of highly shared sequence variants was judged likely to represent a technical artifact of the sequencing pipeline. A further reported finding was that TCR beta sequences accurately predicted the HLA-A and HLA-B alleles for most subjects in the first cohort. According to a later genetic analysis, donors in an Asian-associated ancestry cluster had fewer N-insertions in productive TCRs than the roughly 700-donor mean. Correlated functional status among segregating V segments might reflect linkage disequilibrium, but an unknown experimental factor could not be ruled out. An earlier analysis of approximately 570 of the donors showed that most TCR beta V segments appeared in productive rearrangements either about 87% or about 30% of the time, which broadly matched IMGT annotations. The authors suggested that the approach could potentially be extended to other disease states and immunological phenotypes. The presence/absence analyses assumed that sequencing depth was roughly uniform across donors, and that assumption may not be true. V-gene and J-gene trimming of TCR beta chains was associated with a missense DCLRE1C variant in a later genetic analysis, and the association was replicated in an independent cohort. Because some donors lacked HLA typing at each locus, the association tests relied only on the typed subset. The study gave a list of 150 to 200 TCR beta chains associated with cytomegalovirus. Because the 87-base-pair reads could not distinguish some IMGT-functional V segments, including TRBV6-2 and TRBV6-3, those segments were excluded.

The CDR3 goes from the cysteine to the phenylalanine over 13 residues. This entry keeps only the CDR3 DNA: 39 bases, framed from base 1. The germline V gene (reference sequence) supplies CDR1 SSHAT and CDR2 FNYEAQ. V drops 1 base and J drops 5 bases, leaving 5 bases in between. Preparation of the library involved the immunoSEQ multiplex PCR assay. For the multiplex PCR, a mixture combining 60 forward primers for TCR Vbeta segments and 13 reverse primers for TCR Jbeta segments was used. The CDR3 region of rearranged TCR beta genes was amplified from genomic DNA with a multiplex PCR assay. Amplified TCR beta libraries were sequenced as 87-base-pair reads on the Illumina HiSeq System. Processing in the source paper ran as follows. A later analysis counted approximately 76 million unique TCR beta chains across the 666 repertoires, and roughly 11 million of these chains were shared by at least two donors. A nearest-neighbor algorithm error-corrected the raw reads and collapsed the reads into unique sequences, merging closely related sequences to remove PCR and sequencing errors. To assign V, D and J gene segments, CDR3 sequences were aligned to IMGT reference sequences. Each retained sequence needed at least a six-nucleotide match to both a V gene segment and a J gene segment. Rearrangements were called productive when the CDR3 lacked stop codons and stayed in frame with V and J; all others were non-productive. Following IMGT convention, CDR3 was defined as the stretch from the second conserved V-encoded cysteine to the conserved J-encoded phenylalanine. The earlier analysis of about 560 of the donors excluded any sequence lacking an unambiguous match to a single V gene segment. In an earlier analysis of several hundred of the donors, V segments were called functional above 56.7% productive rearrangements and were called segregating when the between-donor standard deviation exceeded 5%. A statistical classification framework was built for diagnosing cytomegalovirus status from the catalog of TCR beta chain sequences. V and J gene assignment, in a later analysis, came from comparing TCR nucleotide sequences with IMGT/GENE-DB human TR gene sequences. Using the TCRdist pipeline, a later analysis assigned CDR3 sequences along with most-parsimonious VDJ recombination scenarios. In a later analysis, each TCR beta chain was defined by its CDR3 amino acid sequence together with its V-gene family, and reads lacking a unique V-gene family were excluded. In a later analysis, a few hundred highly shared, low-generation-probability nucleotide sequences were removed to address suspected cross-contamination and a sequencing artifact. In a later analysis, a clonal expansion index was calculated for each public chain from normalized within-repertoire ranks of inferred template counts. A later analysis computed generation probabilities with a VDJ recombination model fitted to out-of-frame rearrangements, and checked the results against IGoR. Hypergeometric tests were used in a later analysis to score TCR-TCR, TCR-HLA and TCR-CMV co-occurrence, with a repertoire-size bias correction applied to the TCR pairs. In a later analysis, false discovery rates were estimated by permuting HLA or CMV assignments 20 times. In a later analysis, co-occurring TCRs were grouped with DBSCAN, and TCRdist sequence similarity was added when clustering was performed within HLA-allele-positive subsets. Co-occurrence clustering excluded repertoires with fewer than 30,000 or more than 120,000 public chains, plus five with anomalous nucleotide sharing. Sourced from immuneACCESS, this table was stored by TCRdb with only in-frame sequences that have V and J called. A share of the clones is absent; for the studies checked, an unresolved V gene accounts for under half, and the remainder has no known explanation. That table gives V, J and clone size, and the DNA gave D and trimming. The sample table lists 130,000 or so clones, almost 85% of them with a count of one. The top ten clonotypes cover 1.5% to 2.5% of the sample.

As regards this clone: This clone's antigen is unknown. Base qualities are not recorded, but no much larger clone differs from it by a single base.

The rearranged chain carries TRBV7-7 and TRBJ1-4; the D gene lacks a confident call. The sequenced material came from PBMCs. This clonotype was sampled from a woman aged 40 to 50 in good health and CMV-seronegative. CDR3 sequence: CASSLVLNEKLFF. The DNA sequence is as follows: TGTGCCAGCAGCTTAGTCTTGAATGAAAAACTGTTTTTT.